Listed here are 7 T cell receptor beta chains from one sample, sequenced in a study of blood T cell repertoires in COVID-19. Generated by immunoSEQ multiplex PCR, the TCRdb table keeps only in-frame clones and is missing some. The profile covers about 68,000 clones, with around 85% appearing a single time and approximately 1.4% taken by the ten largest. Sequences were obtained from peripheral blood. These receptors all stem from a woman aged 55-75 years with acute or convalescent COVID-19.

J is TRBJ2-3 and V is TRBV29-1, with TRBD2 identical over 9 bases. The CDR3 is 14 residues long. J lost 4 bases, V lost 2 bases, and 4 bases had no gene match. CDR1 is SQVTM, CDR2 ANQGSEA, per germline. The CDR3 DNA is TGCAGCGTTGAACTAGCGGGGATCTCAGATACGCAGTATTTT. This sequence encodes CSVELAGISDTQYF.

The CDR3 bases are TGTGCCAACGCTCGTCAGACTAACTATGGCTACACCTTC. This codes for CANARQTNYGYTF. V gene TRBV7-2 combines with J gene TRBJ1-2; D gene ambiguous. This CDR3 has 13 residues. V lost 10 bases and J 0 bases, leaving 12 bases between the germline ends. Germline lookup yields CDR1 SGHTA and CDR2 FQGNSA.

The gene calls are TRBV5-4 and TRBJ2-7; TRBD1 aligns across 7 bases. The CDR3 loop spans 14 amino acids. V was pared by 4 bases and J by 5 bases, with 9 bases of the junction left unmatched. Germline values: CDR1 SGHNT, CDR2 YYREEE (reference sequence). The CDR3 sequence is CASSLKTGTDEQYF. For the CDR3, the DNA is TGTGCCAGCAGCCTGAAGACAGGGACGGACGAGCAGTACTTC. Variable domain in full (rest from reference TRBV5-4 and TRBJ2-7): ETGVTQSPTHLIKTRGQQVTLRCSSQSGHNTVSWYQQALGQGPQFIFQYYREEENGRGNFPPRFSGLQFPNYSSELNVNALELDDSALYLCASSLKTGTDEQYFGPGTRLTVT.

The CDR3 protein is CASSAGVNSEQYF. The CDR3 region has the DNA TGTGCCAGCAGCGCAGGGGTAAACTCCGAGCAGTACTTC. This sequence joins TRBV9 and TRBJ2-7; D might be TRBD1 (6 bases). V lost 3 bases, J lost 6 bases, and 13 bases lay in between. The CDR3 totals 13 residues. Germline V CDR1 and CDR2: SGDLS, YYNGEE.

This chain joins TRBV4-1 and TRBJ2-5; D is undetermined. The CDR3 covers 14 residues. Germline CDR1 is MGHRA and CDR2 is YSYEKL. With 3 bases removed from V and 1 base from J, the gap between germline ends came to 9 bases. For the CDR3, the DNA is TGCGCCAGCAGCCAGAGACACCTCCAAGAGACCCAGTACTTC. It translates to CASSQRHLQETQYF.

This clone was detected only a few times. The V and J genes are TRBV24-1 and TRBJ1-4; D is possibly TRBD1 (5 bases). CDR1 is KGHDR and CDR2 is SFDVKD in the germline V gene. The CDR3 covers 15 residues. Trimming cost V 6 bases and J 7 bases, with 17 bases left between them. CDR3 DNA sequence: TGTGCCACCAGTCCGGGTGGGGCGCAAGGTGAAAAACTGTTTTTT. Encoded protein: CATSPGGAQGEKLFF.

The V and J genes are TRBV6-5 and TRBJ2-1, with TRBD1 identical over 9 bases. The V segment lost 6 bases and the J segment 2 bases; nucleotides outside the gene matches: 5. Germline CDR1 reads MNHEY; CDR2 reads SVGAGI. The length of the CDR3 is 15 residues. CDR3 DNA sequence: TGTGCCAGCAGGCTGGACAGGGGCCCCTACAATGAGCAGTTCTTC. It codes for CASRLDRGPYNEQFF.